A single sample gave rise to the 24 T cell receptor beta chains below, sequenced in a study of cytomegalovirus exposure and HLA in healthy donors. Some clones are missing from TCRdb's copy, which holds only in-frame ones; the method was immunoSEQ multiplex PCR. The sample lists about 65,000 clones; 92% were seen once. The sequencing input was PBMCs. The source of these receptors is a woman between 18 and 30 years old in good health and CMV-seronegative.

The V and J genes are TRBV19 and TRBJ1-5, with D perhaps TRBD1 (5 bases). Germline loops: CDR1 LNHDA, CDR2 SQIVND (reference sequence). V lost 4 bases and J lost 2, with 15 bases in between. This CDR3 has 16 amino acids. CDR3 loop: CASSNRAGGGNQPQHF. CDR3 DNA: TGTGCCAGTAGTAACCGTGCGGGGGGAGGCAATCAGCCCCAGCATTTT.

The count of this clone is one. The J gene is TRBJ2-7, the V gene TRBV28; 10 nucleotides align to TRBD1. The CDR3 sequence is 15 residues long. Losses at the gene ends were 2 bases for V and 4 bases for J; bases not matched to a gene: 5. In germline, CDR1 is MDHEN, CDR2 SYDVKM. Here the CDR3 reads CASSLAGTGVYEQYF. For the CDR3, the DNA is TGTGCCAGCAGTTTAGCGGGGACAGGGGTTTACGAGCAGTACTTC.

J is TRBJ2-2 and V is TRBV2, with TRBD1 matching 10 bases. Germline V gene lookup returns CDR1 SNHLY and CDR2 FYNNEI. The junction had 5 bases not matched to a gene; V was cut back by 7 bases and J by 6 bases. This CDR3 region has 14 residues. CDR3 in DNA: TGTGCCAGCAACCCCGGGACAGGGGCCGGGGAGCTGTTTTTT. Protein: CASNPGTGAGELFF.

CDR3 nucleotides: TGTGCCAGCAGGATTTCAGGGGGAACTGAAGCTTTCTTT. Amino acid sequence: CASRISGGTEAFF. V is TRBV6-4 and J is TRBJ1-1, with 7 bases that match TRBD1. The CDR3 is 13 residues long. Germline assignment: CDR1 MRHNA and CDR2 SNTAGT. V dropped 6 bases and J dropped 5; count of bases not matched to a gene: 6.

The chain employs TRBV4-2 and TRBJ1-2; 10 bases agree with TRBD1. Germline CDR1 is LGHNA and CDR2 is YNFKEQ. Trimming took 1 base from V and 8 from J; bases not matched to a gene: 13. The CDR3 totals 17 residues. The CDR3 loop is CASSQGPGPGTGVGYTF. The CDR3 DNA follows: TGTGCCAGCAGCCAAGGGCCCGGGCCCGGGACAGGGGTCGGCTACACCTTC.

The chain joins TRBV13 to TRBJ1-2; 12 nucleotides match TRBD1. Germline CDR1 and CDR2: PRHDT and FYEKMQ (reference sequence). The ends lost 3 bases at V and 8 bases at J; junction bases unmatched: 7. The CDR3 contains 15 residues. The CDR3 loop is CASSLMGQGAFGYTF. CDR3 DNA sequence: TGTGCCAGCAGCTTGATGGGACAGGGGGCATTCGGCTACACCTTC.

The chain is built from TRBV18 and TRBJ1-2, with 7 bases matching TRBD1. V was pared by 6 bases and J by 5 bases, with 9 bases of the junction left unmatched. The CDR3 extends over 14 amino acids. The germline V gene has CDR1 KGHSH and CDR2 LQKENI. The CDR3 sequence is CASSPNTGQYGYTF. CDR3 nucleotide sequence: TGTGCCAGCTCTCCCAATACGGGACAGTATGGCTACACCTTC.

The chain uses TRBV4-2 and TRBJ1-2; 7 bases fit TRBD1. This CDR3 contains 16 residues. V was pared by 0 bases and J by 4 bases, with 8 bases of the junction left unmatched. From germline, CDR1 is LGHNA and CDR2 YNFKEQ. CDR3 residues: CASSQDPGQRIYGYTF. The DNA for the CDR3 is TGTGCCAGCAGCCAAGATCCGGGACAGCGAATCTATGGCTACACCTTC.

V and J are TRBV9 and TRBJ2-2; the match to TRBD2 covers 9 bases. In germline, CDR1 is SGDLS, CDR2 YYNGEE. The CDR3 is 15 amino acids. V lost 0 bases and J lost 5; bases outside the gene matches: 2. In DNA, the CDR3 is TGTGCCAGCAGCGTAGCGAGCGGGGGGACCGGGGAGCTGTTTTTT. Its protein product is CASSVASGGTGELFF.

This chain links TRBV5-1 with TRBJ2-1; 11 nucleotides match TRBD2. The CDR3 length is 18 residues. Trimming took 1 base from V and 4 from J; bases not matched to a gene: 10. Germline CDR1 is SGHRS and CDR2 is YFSETQ. The CDR3 DNA reads TGCGCCAGCAGCTTGACGGGACTAGCGGTGACCGTATACAATGAGCAGTTCTTC. Residues: CASSLTGLAVTVYNEQFF.

The chain uses TRBV9 and TRBJ2-1; 14 nucleotides match TRBD2. This CDR3 is 16 amino acids long. V shed 2 bases and J 5 bases; nucleotides not matched to a gene: 3. Germline CDR1 and CDR2: SGDLS and YYNGEE. The CDR3 DNA reads TGTGCCAGCAGCGTGGGGACTAGCGGGGGAAACAATGAGCAGTTCTTC. It yields the protein CASSVGTSGGNNEQFF.

The rearrangement uses TRBV30 and TRBJ2-1, with D tentatively TRBD2 (5 bases). The V gene lost 4 bases and the J gene lost 10 bases, with 14 bases spanning the gap. The CDR3 runs 12 residues. From germline, CDR1 is GTSNPN and CDR2 SVGIG (reference sequence). CDR3 bases: TGTGCCTGGAATAGTGTACGGGAAGAGCAGTTCTTC. It encodes CAWNSVREEQFF.

The table lists this clone with a count of one. The CDR3 bases are TGTGCCAGCAGCTTACGGGGAATAAAGCAAGAGACCCAGTACTTC. The encoded protein is CASSLRGIKQETQYF. The chain recombines TRBV11-3 with TRBJ2-5, with D possibly TRBD2 on 5 matching bases. V shed 2 bases and J shed 2 bases, with 12 bases lying between them. This CDR3 is 15 amino acids long. Germline V gives CDR1 SGHNT, CDR2 YENEEA.

This chain connects TRBV4-1 to TRBJ2-3; maybe TRBD1 (6 bases). Germline V gene sequence: CDR1 MGHRA, CDR2 YSYEKL. V shed 2 bases and J shed 2 bases, with 11 bases lying between them. This CDR3 has 15 amino acids. CDR3 loop: CASSQPGAVTDTQYF. CDR3 bases: TGCGCCAGCAGCCAACCAGGGGCCGTCACAGATACGCAGTATTTT.

The rearrangement links TRBV9 to TRBJ2-1; D is perhaps TRBD2 (5 bases). V gave up 2 bases and J gave up 1 base, with 13 bases separating them. From germline, CDR1 is SGDLS and CDR2 YYNGEE. CDR3 size: 16 residues. In DNA, the CDR3 is TGTGCCAGCAGCGTCGCAGCGGCGTCGTCCTACAATGAGCAGTTCTTC. Its translation: CASSVAAASSYNEQFF.

This rearrangement joins TRBV5-6 to TRBJ1-2; 8 positions agree with TRBD1. Germline-derived CDR1 and CDR2 are SGHDT and YYEEEE. The CDR3 sequence is 15 residues long. The V gene end was trimmed by 4 bases and the J gene end by 1 base; junction bases not matched to a gene: 6. The CDR3: CASSRDRGRNYGYTF. CDR3 coding DNA: TGTGCCAGCAGCCGAGACAGGGGACGTAACTATGGCTACACCTTC.

This chain uses TRBV9 with TRBJ2-3, with 10 bases identical to TRBD1. Per the germline V gene, CDR1 is SGDLS and CDR2 is YYNGEE. The CDR3 consists of 13 residues. The CDR3 loop reads CSSGDRGTDTQYF. The CDR3 DNA is TGTAGTTCCGGGGACAGGGGTACAGATACGCAGTATTTT.

The rearrangement joins TRBV7-3 to TRBJ2-7; 8 nucleotides match TRBD2. Germline CDR1 reads SGHTA; CDR2 reads FQGTGA. Trimming took 5 bases from V and 5 from J; bases not matched to a gene: 8. There are 14 residues in the CDR3. The CDR3 nucleotides read TGTGCCAGCAGCCCCCGGGGGGGGTTGGACGAGCAGTACTTC. Protein product: CASSPRGGLDEQYF. The variable domain in full, with the rest retrieved from reference TRBV7-3 and TRBJ2-7, is GAGVSQTPSNKVTEKGKYVELRCDPISGHTALYWYRQSLGQGPEFLIYFQGTGAADDSGLPNDRFFAVRPEGSVSTLKIQRTERGDSAVYLCASSPRGGLDEQYFGPGTRLTVT.

This clone occurred a few times. This sequence joins TRBV19 and TRBJ1-1, with a tentative D call TRBD1 (5 bases). Trimming took off 5 bases at V and 6 bases at J, with 16 bases between the two ends. Germline lookup yields CDR1 LNHDA and CDR2 SQIVND (reference sequence). The length of the CDR3 is 14 residues. CDR3: CASSPRQGEAEAFF. In nucleotides, the CDR3 is TGTGCCAGTAGTCCGCGGCAGGGTGAGGCTGAAGCTTTCTTT.

This clone was detected once. The J gene is TRBJ2-7, the V gene TRBV6-4; 7 nucleotides line up with TRBD1. The length of the CDR3 is 18 residues. Germline V gene sequence: CDR1 MRHNA, CDR2 SNTAGT. The V gene end was trimmed by 4 bases and the J gene end by 1 base; junction bases not matched to a gene: 16. CDR3 bases: TGTGCCAGCAGTGCTCTCCCCTGGGGGACAGTGAATTCCTACGAGCAGTACTTC. Translated: CASSALPWGTVNSYEQYF.

Details on this clone: A junction boundary mismatches the germline segment, possibly from a read error. This chain uses TRBV6-5 with TRBJ2-5; D gene uncertain. The CDR3 sequence is 14 residues long. The germline V gene encodes CDR1 MNHEY and CDR2 SVGAGI. The CDR3 DNA reads as TGTGCCGGCAGTTACTCGCTGGGCGCGGAGACCCAGTACTTC. It translates to CAGSYSLGAETQYF.

V gene TRBV6-5 combines with J gene TRBJ1-2, with 7 bases fitting TRBD1. V lost 3 bases to trimming and J lost 3 bases; unmatched junction nucleotides: 4. This CDR3 is 14 amino acids long. Germline lookup yields CDR1 MNHEY and CDR2 SVGAGI. The CDR3 loop is CASSYGRGDYGYTF. The CDR3 nucleotides are TGTGCCAGCAGTTATGGCAGGGGGGACTATGGCTACACCTTC.

The V call is TRBV29-1, the J call TRBJ2-7; possible D gene TRBD1, 6 bases. Germline V gene sequence: CDR1 SQVTM, CDR2 ANQGSEA. This CDR3 region has 13 residues. With 6 bases removed from V and 0 bases from J, the gap between germline ends came to 12 bases. The CDR3 DNA reads TGCAGCGTCGACCGGACAGACTCCTACGAGCAGTACTTC. Its translation is CSVDRTDSYEQYF.

The chain combines TRBV29-1 with TRBJ2-2; 9 nucleotides line up with TRBD1. Germline V CDR1 and CDR2: SQVTM, ANQGSEA. Unmatched junction bases numbered 7, after V lost 8 bases and J lost 3 bases. The CDR3 length is 14 residues. The CDR3 nucleotides read TGCAGCTTCAAAGGGGACAGGGACACCGGGGAGCTGTTTTTT. Residues: CSFKGDRDTGELFF.